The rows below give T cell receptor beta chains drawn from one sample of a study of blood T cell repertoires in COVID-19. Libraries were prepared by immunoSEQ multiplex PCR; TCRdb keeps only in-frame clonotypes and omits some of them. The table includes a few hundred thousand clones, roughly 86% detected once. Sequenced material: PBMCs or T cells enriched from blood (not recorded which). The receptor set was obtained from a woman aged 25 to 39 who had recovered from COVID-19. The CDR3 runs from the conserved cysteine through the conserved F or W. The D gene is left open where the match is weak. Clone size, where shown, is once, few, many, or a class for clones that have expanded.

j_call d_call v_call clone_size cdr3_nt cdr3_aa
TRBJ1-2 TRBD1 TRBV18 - TGTGCCAGCTCAGAGAACCAGGGGGCGAGAGAGGGCTACACCTTC CASSENQGAREGYTF
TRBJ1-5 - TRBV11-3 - TGTGCCAGCAGCTTATACAACAATCAGCCCCAGCATTTT CASSLYNNQPQHF
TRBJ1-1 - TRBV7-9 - TGTGCCAGCAGCTTAGGTTTACAGGAAGCTTTCTTT CASSLGLQEAFF
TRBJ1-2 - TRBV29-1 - TGCAGCGTTGGGTTTAACGGGGGACTCTATGGCTACACCTTC CSVGFNGGLYGYTF
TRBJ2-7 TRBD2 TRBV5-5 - TGTGCCAGCAGCTTCCGACTAGCGGGACACTACGAGCAGTACTTC CASSFRLAGHYEQYF
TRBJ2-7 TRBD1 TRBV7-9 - TGTGCCAGCAGCCGCGACAGGGGCGAGCAGTACTTC CASSRDRGEQYF
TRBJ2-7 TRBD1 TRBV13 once TGTGCCAGCAGCTCAAACAGGGGTCACGAGCAGTACTTC CASSSNRGHEQYF
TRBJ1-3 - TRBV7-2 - TGTGCCAGCAGGCTCGGGGGTGTGGACACCATATATTTT CASRLGGVDTIYF
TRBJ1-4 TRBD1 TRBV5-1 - TGCGCCAGCAGCCCGGTCCCGGGACAGGGCGATAATGAAAAACTGTTTTTT CASSPVPGQGDNEKLFF
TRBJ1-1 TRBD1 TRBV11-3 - TGTGCCAGCAGCAAACTCACAGGGGGGGACACTGAAGCTTTCTTT CASSKLTGGDTEAFF
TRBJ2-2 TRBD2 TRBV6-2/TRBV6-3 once TGTGCCAGCAGTCCCCTAGCGGGGCGTCAGGTCGGGGAGCTGTTTTTT CASSPLAGRQVGELFF
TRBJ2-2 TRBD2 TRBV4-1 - TGCGCCAGCAGCCTCCGACTAGCGGGGGGCGCGAACACCGGGGAGCTGTTTTTT CASSLRLAGGANTGELFF
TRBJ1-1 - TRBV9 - TGTGCCAGCAGCGTCATAACAGAGAGGGTCACTGAAGCTTTCTTT CASSVITERVTEAFF
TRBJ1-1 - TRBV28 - TGTGCCAGCAGTTTGCCGAATTTGGGGGGGGGTAACACTGAAGCTTTCTTT CASSLPNLGGGNTEAFF
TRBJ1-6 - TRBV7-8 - TGTGCCAGCAGCTTAGCCACAGGATTTAATTCACCCCTCCACTTT CASSLATGFNSPLHF
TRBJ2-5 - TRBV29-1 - TGCAGCACCCGCGCGGGGACAGAGACCCAGTACTTC CSTRAGTETQYF
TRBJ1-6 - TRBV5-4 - TGTGCCAGCAGTTTTCAATCGGCCGGAGGACATAATTCACCCCTCCACTTT CASSFQSAGGHNSPLHF
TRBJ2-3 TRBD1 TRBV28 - TGTGCCAGCAGGGTGACAGGGGTGGATACGCAGTATTTT CASRVTGVDTQYF
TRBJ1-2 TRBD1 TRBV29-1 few TGCAGCGTGACACAGGGGGTTAACTATGGCTACACCTTC CSVTQGVNYGYTF
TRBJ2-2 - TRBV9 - TGTGCCAGCAGCGTAGTACAGGGACGCACCGGGGAGCTGTTTTTT CASSVVQGRTGELFF
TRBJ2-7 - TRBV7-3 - TGTGCCAGCAGCTTAGAACAGTCCCCCTCCTACGAGCAGTACTTC CASSLEQSPSYEQYF
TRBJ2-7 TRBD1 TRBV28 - TGTGCCAGCAGTTCGACCCGGACAGGGGTATACGAATACGAGCAGTACTTC CASSSTRTGVYEYEQYF
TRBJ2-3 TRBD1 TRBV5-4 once TGTGCCAGCAGCTTGGTAAGAGGGGGCGGCACAGATACGCAGTATTTT CASSLVRGGGTDTQYF
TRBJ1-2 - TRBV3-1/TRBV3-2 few TGTGCCAGCAGCCAAGGAGGTGCCTATGGCTACACCTTC CASSQGGAYGYTF
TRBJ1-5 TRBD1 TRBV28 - TGTGCCAGCAGCCTCTGGAGGGCAGGGGGAGGCGGACAGCCCCAGCATTTT CASSLWRAGGGGQPQHF
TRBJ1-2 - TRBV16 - TGTGCCAGCAGCCAAGCGTGGGGGGTAAGATATGGCTACACCTTC CASSQAWGVRYGYTF
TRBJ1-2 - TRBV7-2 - TGTGCCAGCAGCTTAGATGGCGGGGCTAACTATGGCTACACCTTC CASSLDGGANYGYTF